The clone carrying this TCR beta chain has a count of ten or more. The data belong to a study of naive and memory T cell subsets. The CDR3 totals 14 residues. V lost 3 bases and J lost 0, with 9 bases in between. Germline assignment: CDR1 DFQATT and CDR2 SNEGSKA (reference sequence). Treatment here: skin biopsy from PPD injection site in Mantoux-positive individual. The library had UMIs added by 3' ligation of an oligonucleotide to TCR cDNA. Individuals with a positive Mantoux test gave biopsies from PPD-injected skin. Amplification of ligated cDNA took four PCR rounds with SP2 and nested alpha and beta constant primers. Reverse transcription of blood and skin TCR RNA was primed at alpha and beta constant regions. TCRdb re-derived calls from the UMI-ligation and nested PCR reads in MiXCR, one entry per CDR3 protein. The data hold about 24,000 distinct CDR3 sequences, with about 6% observed a single time.

The V and J genes are TRBV20-1 and TRBJ2-1, with no clear D. Sequencing used skin, obtained from a tuberculin skin test site. The source is an adult in good health. CDR3 in DNA: TGCAGTGCTAGTAACCCTAGCTCCTACAATGAGCAGTTCTTC. Translating it yields CSASNPSSYNEQFF.